This T cell receptor (beta chain) originates from a study of regulatory T cells in long-lasting Graves disease. Study findings and constraints: Peripheral blood, not thyroid tissue, was the sole material studied.

Time point defined: newly diagnosed GD, antithyroid drugs for less than 3 months. The TCR library used RNA extracted from PBMCs. As regards this clonotype: The antigen remains undetermined.

In germline, CDR1 is DFQATT, CDR2 SNEGSKA (reference sequence). CDR3 size: 13 residues. Trimming shortened V by 2 bases and J by 6 bases, and 10 bases separated the two germline ends. According to the study, TCR beta libraries were built with iRepertoire HTBI primers and CDR3-region Arm-PCR. TCRdb called the multiplex PCR reads again in MiXCR, with one record for every CDR3 protein. The table shows about 620,000 distinct CDR3 sequences, with 16% occurring only once. This sample also belongs to another study, concerning T cells in Graves' hyperthyroidism and ophthalmopathy. That paper notes: Initially, a first-round RT-PCR of the TCR CDR3 employed the HTBI primer set.

The source of this sequence is a woman aged 25 to 45 with Graves disease. This sequence joins TRBV20-1 and TRBJ2-2, with D possibly being TRBD2 (5 bases). The sample in question was peripheral blood mononuclear cells (PBMCs), obtained at new diagnosis, from a patient treated with antithyroid drugs. The CDR3 bases are TGCAGTGCTAGAACTACTAGGTCCGGGGAGCTGTTTTTT. Residues: CSARTTRSGELFF.